Described below is a single T cell receptor (beta chain) sequence and its context. Sequencing was performed with immunoSEQ multiplex PCR; in TCRdb, only in-frame clones are kept and a portion is missing. There are some 15,000 clones in the sample; approximately 93% occur only once, and about a quarter lies in the top ten. This entry is derived from a study of sequential checkpoint blockade in melanoma. V was trimmed by 4 bases and J by 4 bases, leaving 13 bases between them. This CDR3 spans 14 amino acids. Germline V gene sequence: CDR1 SGHVS, CDR2 FQNEAQ. Sample treatment: randomized to nivolumab then ipilimumab (arm A) or the reverse (arm B). DNA-damaging chemotherapy had not been given to any patient beforehand. Live CD3+CD8+ CD19− CD56− cells were sorted from PBMCs.

This specimen was CD8+ T cells sorted from blood (inferred from file names), taken from a patient given nivolumab and ipilimumab in sequence. The genes are TRBV7-8 and TRBJ1-1; D is perhaps TRBD1 (6 bases). This sequence originates from a human donor with melanoma. The CDR3 region is CASSSTGSGTEAFF. CDR3 nucleotides: TGTGCCAGCAGCTCGACAGGTTCCGGCACTGAAGCTTTCTTT.